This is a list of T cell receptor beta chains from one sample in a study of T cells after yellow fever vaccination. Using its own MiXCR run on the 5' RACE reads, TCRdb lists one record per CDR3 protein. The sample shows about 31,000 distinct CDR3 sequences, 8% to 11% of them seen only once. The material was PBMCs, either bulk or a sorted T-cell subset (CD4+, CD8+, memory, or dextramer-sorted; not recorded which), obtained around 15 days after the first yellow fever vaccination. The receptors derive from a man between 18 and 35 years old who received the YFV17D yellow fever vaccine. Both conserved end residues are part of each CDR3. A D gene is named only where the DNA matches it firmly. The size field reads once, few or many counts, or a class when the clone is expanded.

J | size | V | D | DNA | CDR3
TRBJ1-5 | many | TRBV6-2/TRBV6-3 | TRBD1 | TGTGCCAGCAGTTACTCGGGACAGGGGGCGATTGAGCCCCAGCATTTT | CASSYSGQGAIEPQHF
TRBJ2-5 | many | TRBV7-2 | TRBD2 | TGTGCCAGCAGCGTCCCGGGACTACCCCAAGAGACCCAGTACTTC | CASSVPGLPQETQYF
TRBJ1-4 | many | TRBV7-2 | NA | TGTGCCAGCAGCCCGTTACACCTCCGAGGGGAAAAACTGTTTTTT | CASSPLHLRGEKLFF
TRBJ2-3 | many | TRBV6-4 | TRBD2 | TGTGCCAGCAGTGAGTCTAGCGGGGGGGCCTCAGATACGCAGTATTTT | CASSESSGGASDTQYF
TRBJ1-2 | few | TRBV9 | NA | TGTGCCAGCAGCGTACAGGGGTTCGGCTATGGCTACACCTTC | CASSVQGFGYGYTF
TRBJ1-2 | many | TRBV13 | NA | TGTGCCAGCAGTGTCGGCGGTATCCCTAACTATGGCTACACCTTC | CASSVGGIPNYGYTF
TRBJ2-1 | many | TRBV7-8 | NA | TGTGCCAGCAGCTTAGTTGGGGCCGTCTTGAATGAGCAGTTCTTC | CASSLVGAVLNEQFF
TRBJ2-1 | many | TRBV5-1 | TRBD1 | TGCGCCAGCAGCATTACAGGGGGCCATGAGCAGTTCTTC | CASSITGGHEQFF
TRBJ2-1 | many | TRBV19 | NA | TGTGCCAGTAGTATGCGGGGTAGCTCCTACAATGAGCAGTTCTTC | CASSMRGSSYNEQFF
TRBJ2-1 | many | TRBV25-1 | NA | TGTGCCAGTTTACAGGGAGGCCCCTACAATGAGCAGTTCTTC | CASLQGGPYNEQFF
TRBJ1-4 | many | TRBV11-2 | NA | TGTGCCAGCAGCTCACCACGTGGAGGGGAAAGTGAAAAACTGTTTTTT | CASSSPRGGESEKLFF
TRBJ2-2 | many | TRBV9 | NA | TGTGCCAGCAGCCGCGGGTCAGGGTCCGGGGAGCTGTTTTTT | CASSRGSGSGELFF
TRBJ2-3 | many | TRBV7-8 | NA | TGTGCCAGCAGCTTAGAAACACCTTACCTTATCACAGATACGCAGTATTTT | CASSLETPYLITDTQYF
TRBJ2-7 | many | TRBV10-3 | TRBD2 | TGTGCCATCAGGGGCCTAGCGGGTACCTACGAGCAGTACTTC | CAIRGLAGTYEQYF
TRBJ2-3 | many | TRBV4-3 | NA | TGCGCCAGCAGCCAAGACGGGGCCCCAGATACGCAGTATTTT | CASSQDGAPDTQYF
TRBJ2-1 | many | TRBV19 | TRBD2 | TGTGCCAGTAGTGATGCCGCTAGCGGGGGGAACTACAATGAGCAGTTCTTC | CASSDAASGGNYNEQFF
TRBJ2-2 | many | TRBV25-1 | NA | TGTGCCAGCAGTGCCTCCCGGTATCCCACCGGGGAGCTGTTTTTT | CASSASRYPTGELFF
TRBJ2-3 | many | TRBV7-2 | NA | TGTGCCAGCAGCCAAACTAGGTGGTCAGATACGCAGTATTTT | CASSQTRWSDTQYF